The clone carrying this TCR beta chain has a count of ten or more. RNA transcripts were the source from which TCR beta CDR3 regions were amplified. After a first-round RT-PCR with HTBI primers, a second-round multiplex PCR was run. MiXCR, run by TCRdb on the multiplex PCR reads, gives a single entry per CDR3 protein. The repertoire holds around 470,000 distinct CDR3 sequences, with approximately 15% as singletons. V was shortened by 4 bases and J by 3 bases, with 17 bases between the two germline ends. The germline CDR1 and CDR2 sequences are SGHRS and YFSETQ. The CDR3 loop spans 15 amino acids. This sample is part of a study of Graves' ophthalmopathy and Graves' hyperthyroidism.

Sequencing input: blood. The rearrangement links TRBV5-1 to TRBJ2-7, with TRBD2 as a possible D gene (6 bases). The clonotype was recovered from a woman aged 25 to 39 with Graves' ophthalmopathy. CDR3 bases: TGCGCCAGCAGCGAAGGACACACGGGGGACTACGAGCAGTACTTC. It encodes CASSEGHTGDYEQYF.